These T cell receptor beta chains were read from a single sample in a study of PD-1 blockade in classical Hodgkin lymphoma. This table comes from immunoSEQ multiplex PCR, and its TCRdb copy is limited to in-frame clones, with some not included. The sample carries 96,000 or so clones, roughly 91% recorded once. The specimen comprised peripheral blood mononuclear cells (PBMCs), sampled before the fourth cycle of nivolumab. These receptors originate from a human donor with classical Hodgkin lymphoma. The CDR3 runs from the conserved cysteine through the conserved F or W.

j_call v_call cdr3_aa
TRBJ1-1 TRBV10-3 CAISPQLGVKTEAFF
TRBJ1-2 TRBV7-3 CASSLGSQGYGYTF
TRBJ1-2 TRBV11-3 CASSPGGASNYGYTF
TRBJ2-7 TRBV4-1 CASSQRLAPRSYEQYF
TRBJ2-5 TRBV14 CASSPGQGDQETQYF
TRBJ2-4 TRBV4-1 CASSQDRSQGTGDIQYF
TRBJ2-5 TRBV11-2 CASSRGAGMQETQYF
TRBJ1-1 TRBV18 CASSPPQMSDRDTEAFF
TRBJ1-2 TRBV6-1 CASSESLRFYGYTF
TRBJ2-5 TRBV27 CASSLITGGETQYF
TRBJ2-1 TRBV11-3 CASSLSSGLANEQFF
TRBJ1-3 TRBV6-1 CASRSRTSSGNTIYF
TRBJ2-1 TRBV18 CASSGVGQGKVSYNEQFF
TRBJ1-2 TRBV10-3 CAISLVRENYGYTF
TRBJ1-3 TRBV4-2 CASSQLQGAGNTIYF
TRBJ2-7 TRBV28 CASSFPVLGQGIYEQYF
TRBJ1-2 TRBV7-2 CASSLEAGNYGYTF
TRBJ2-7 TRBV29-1 CSANVGRTTYEQYF
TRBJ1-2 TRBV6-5 CASSSLYRDGYTF
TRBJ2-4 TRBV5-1 CASSLGETLAKNIQYF
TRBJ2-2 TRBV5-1 CASSLGVFGTGELFF
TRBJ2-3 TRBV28 CATLLGGVSTDTQYF
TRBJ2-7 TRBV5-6 CASSLGQGLAYEQYF
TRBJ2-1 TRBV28 CASSFLDRGAYNEQFF
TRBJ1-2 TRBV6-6 CASSYSGREGGYTF
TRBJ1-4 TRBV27 CASGGGGDEKLFF
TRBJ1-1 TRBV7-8 CASSSKRQGLSTEAFF
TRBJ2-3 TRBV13 CASSIALAGAEDTQYF
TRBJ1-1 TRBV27 CASRRGQAAFF
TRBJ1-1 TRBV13 CASSLPATVNTEAFF
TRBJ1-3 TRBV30 CAWREVRLQENTIYF
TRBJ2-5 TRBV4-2 CASSQQMDTGTQYF
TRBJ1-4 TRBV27 CASARATNEKLFF
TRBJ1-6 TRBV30 CAWMIGFYNSPLHF
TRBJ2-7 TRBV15 CATSRDGTGAYEQYF
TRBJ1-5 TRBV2 CASSGEAHRVQPQHF
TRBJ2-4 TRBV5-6 CASSFDRGLALAKNIQYF
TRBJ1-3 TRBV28 CASSLSGGTSGNTIYF
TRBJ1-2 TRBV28 CASSPGGSNYRYTF
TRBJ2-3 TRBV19 CASSIGGSLVADTQYF
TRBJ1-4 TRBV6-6 CASSWTGGEKLFF
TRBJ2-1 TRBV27 CASSFGGPPLGTEQFF
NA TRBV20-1 CSASQGFEQYF
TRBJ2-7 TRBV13 CASSLEAGLAGSEQYF
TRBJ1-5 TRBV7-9 CASSLAPSDQPQHF
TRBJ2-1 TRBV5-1 CASSLEAGAYNEQFF
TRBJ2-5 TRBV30 CAHRTGETQYF
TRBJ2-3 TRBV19 CATSPSLSTQYF
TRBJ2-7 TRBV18 CASSIRERDWGEQYF
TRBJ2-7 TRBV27 CASSPLGGRASTYEQYF
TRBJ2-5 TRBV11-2 CASSDSRGYQETQYF
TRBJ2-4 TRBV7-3 CASSATGPKNIQYF
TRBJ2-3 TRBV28 CASSLISGREQYF
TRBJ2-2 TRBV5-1 CASSALGDGELFF
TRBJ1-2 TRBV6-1 CASSSGTGAMYGYTF
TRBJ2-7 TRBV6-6 CASSYVTGGQYF